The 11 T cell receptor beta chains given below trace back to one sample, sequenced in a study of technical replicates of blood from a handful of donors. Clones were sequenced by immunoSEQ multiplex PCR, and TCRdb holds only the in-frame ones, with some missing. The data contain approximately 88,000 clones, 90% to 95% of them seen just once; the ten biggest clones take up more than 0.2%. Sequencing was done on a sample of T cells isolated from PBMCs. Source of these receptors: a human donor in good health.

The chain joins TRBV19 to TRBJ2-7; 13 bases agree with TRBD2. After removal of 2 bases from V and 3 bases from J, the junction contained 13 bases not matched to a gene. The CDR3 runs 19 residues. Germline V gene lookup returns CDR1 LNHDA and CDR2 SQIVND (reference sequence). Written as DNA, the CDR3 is TGTGCCAGTAGTATACGGACTAGCGGGAGACCCTTTAGAGGCTACGAGCAGTACTTC. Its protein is CASSIRTSGRPFRGYEQYF.

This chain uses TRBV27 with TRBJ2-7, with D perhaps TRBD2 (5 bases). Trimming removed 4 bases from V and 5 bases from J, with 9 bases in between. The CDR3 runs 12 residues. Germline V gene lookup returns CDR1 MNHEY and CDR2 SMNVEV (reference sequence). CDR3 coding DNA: TGTGCCAGCAGTTCGGCTAGCCACGAGCAGTACTTC. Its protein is CASSSASHEQYF.

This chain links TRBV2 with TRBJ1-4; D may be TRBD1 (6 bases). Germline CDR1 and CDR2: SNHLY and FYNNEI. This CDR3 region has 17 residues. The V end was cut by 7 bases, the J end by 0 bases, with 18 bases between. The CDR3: CASTFWGRGPTNEKLFF. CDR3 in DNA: TGTGCCAGCACCTTTTGGGGCAGGGGCCCAACTAATGAAAAACTGTTTTTT.

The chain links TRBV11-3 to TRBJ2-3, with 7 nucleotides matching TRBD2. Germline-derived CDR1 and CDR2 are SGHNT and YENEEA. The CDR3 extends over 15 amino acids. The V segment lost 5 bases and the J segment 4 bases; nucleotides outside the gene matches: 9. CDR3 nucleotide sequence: TGTGCCAGCAGCCCTAACGGGAGGAGAGCAGATACGCAGTATTTT. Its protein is CASSPNGRRADTQYF. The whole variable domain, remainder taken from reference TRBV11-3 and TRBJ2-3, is EAGVVQSPRYKIIEKKQPVAFWCNPISGHNTLYWYLQNLGQGPELLIRYENEEAVDDSQLPKDRFSAERLKGVDSTLKIQPAELGDSAVYLCASSPNGRRADTQYFGPGTRLTVL.

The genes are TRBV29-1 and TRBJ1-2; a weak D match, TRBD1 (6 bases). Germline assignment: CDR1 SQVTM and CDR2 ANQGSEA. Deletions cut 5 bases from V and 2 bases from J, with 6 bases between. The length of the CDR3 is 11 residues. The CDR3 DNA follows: TGCAGCGTTACAGGGAACTATGGCTACACCTTC. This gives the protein CSVTGNYGYTF.

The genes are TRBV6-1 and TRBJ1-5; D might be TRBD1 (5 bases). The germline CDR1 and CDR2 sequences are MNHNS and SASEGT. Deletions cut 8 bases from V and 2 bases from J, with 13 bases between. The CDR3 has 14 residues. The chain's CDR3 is CASRRGSGNQPQHF. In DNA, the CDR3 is TGTGCCAGCCGGAGGGGATCTGGCAATCAGCCCCAGCATTTT.

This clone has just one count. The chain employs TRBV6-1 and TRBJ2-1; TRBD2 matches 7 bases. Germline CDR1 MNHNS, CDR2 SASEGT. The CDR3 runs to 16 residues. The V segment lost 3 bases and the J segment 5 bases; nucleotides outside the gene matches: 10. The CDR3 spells CASSDAGRVKHNEQFF. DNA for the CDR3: TGTGCCAGCAGTGATGCAGGGAGGGTAAAACACAATGAGCAGTTCTTC.

The CDR3: CATSRSGHTSTDTQYF. The CDR3 region has the DNA TGTGCCACCAGCAGGTCGGGACACACAAGCACAGATACGCAGTATTTT. J is TRBJ2-3 and V is TRBV15, with D possibly TRBD1 on 6 matching bases. V was trimmed by 3 bases and J by 0 bases, leaving 13 bases between them. CDR3 size: 16 residues. Per germline, CDR1 LNHNV and CDR2 YYDKDF (reference sequence).

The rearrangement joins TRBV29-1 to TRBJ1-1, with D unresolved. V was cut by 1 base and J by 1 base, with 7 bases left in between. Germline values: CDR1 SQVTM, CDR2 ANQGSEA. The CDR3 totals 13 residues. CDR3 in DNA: TGCAGCGTTGAAGCACAGCAGAACACTGAAGCTTTCTTT. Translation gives CSVEAQQNTEAFF.

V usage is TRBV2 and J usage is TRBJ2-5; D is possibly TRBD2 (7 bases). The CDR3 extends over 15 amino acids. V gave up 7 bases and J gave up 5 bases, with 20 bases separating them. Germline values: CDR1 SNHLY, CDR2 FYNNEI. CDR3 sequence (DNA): TGTGCCAGCACTGCTAGGGAGGGGGGTTTTGAGACCCAGTACTTC. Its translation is CASTAREGGFETQYF.

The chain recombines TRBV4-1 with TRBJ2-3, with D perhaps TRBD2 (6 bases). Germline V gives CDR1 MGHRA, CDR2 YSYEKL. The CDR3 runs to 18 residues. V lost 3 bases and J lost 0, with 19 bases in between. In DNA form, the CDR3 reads TGCGCCAGCAGCCAGGAGGGAGTCTTCGTGGGTAGCACAGATACGCAGTATTTT. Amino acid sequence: CASSQEGVFVGSTDTQYF.